The 21 T cell receptor beta chains below come from one sample, sequenced in a study of cytomegalovirus exposure and HLA in healthy donors. 60 Vbeta and 13 Jbeta primers were used in PCR. Sequencing was performed with immunoSEQ multiplex PCR; in TCRdb, only in-frame clones are kept and a portion is missing. The sample holds 95,000 to 150,000 clones, 80% seen once. The specimen sequenced was PBMCs. Receptor source: a female donor in good health and CMV-seropositive.

The chain employs TRBV4-1 and TRBJ2-3; TRBD2 might be the D (5 bases). The V and J ends lost 4 bases and 4 bases respectively, with 15 bases between them. The CDR3 is 15 residues long. Germline CDR1 and CDR2: MGHRA and YSYEKL. In DNA form, the CDR3 reads TGCGCCAGCAGCCTCGCCGAGGAGGTGCCAGATACGCAGTATTTT. The encoded protein is CASSLAEEVPDTQYF.

The J gene is TRBJ2-2, the V gene TRBV4-2, with 8 positions matching TRBD2. Trimming took 4 bases from V and 6 from J; bases not matched to a gene: 7. CDR1 is LGHNA and CDR2 is YNFKEQ in the germline V gene. This CDR3 spans 15 amino acids. CDR3 region: CASSLPGLGPGELFF. Written as DNA, the CDR3 is TGTGCCAGCAGCCTTCCGGGACTAGGGCCCGGGGAGCTGTTTTTT.

The chain is built from TRBV4-1 and TRBJ1-3; D perhaps matches TRBD1 (6 bases). The length of the CDR3 is 15 residues. Germline CDR1 MGHRA, CDR2 YSYEKL. V lost 4 bases and J 0 bases, leaving 10 bases between the germline ends. CDR3 sequence: CASSLTGDSGNTIYF. The CDR3 DNA is TGCGCCAGCAGCCTGACAGGAGACTCTGGAAACACCATATATTTT.

The chain employs TRBV19 and TRBJ1-2; D is unclear. This CDR3 has 12 amino acids. Germline CDR1 reads LNHDA; CDR2 reads SQIVND (reference sequence). Deletions cut 8 bases from V and 0 bases from J, with 7 bases between. This CDR3 is CASEGSNYGYTF. In DNA, the CDR3 is TGTGCCAGTGAGGGATCTAACTATGGCTACACCTTC.

This clone was detected a few times. This chain links TRBV2 with TRBJ1-4; D might be TRBD1 (6 bases). Germline V gene sequence: CDR1 SNHLY, CDR2 FYNNEI. V was shortened by 6 bases and J by 1 base, with 9 bases between the two germline ends. The CDR3 runs 14 residues. For the CDR3, the DNA is TGTGCCAGCAGAAAGGGGGAAACTAATGAAAAACTGTTTTTT. It encodes CASRKGETNEKLFF. The complete variable domain, with remaining parts taken from reference TRBV2 and TRBJ1-4, reads EPEVTQTPSHQVTQMGQEVILRCVPISNHLYFYWYRQILGQKVEFLVSFYNNEISEKSEIFDDQFSVERPDGSNFTLKIRSTKLEDSAMYFCASRKGETNEKLFFGSGTQLSVL.

The chain recombines TRBV5-4 with TRBJ2-7, with 10 bases fitting TRBD2. The CDR3 loop spans 14 amino acids. V shed 2 bases and J 6 bases; nucleotides not matched to a gene: 5. The germline V gene encodes CDR1 SGHNT and CDR2 YYREEE (reference sequence). CDR3 nucleotides: TGTGCCAGCAGCTTCAGCGGGGGGGGGAGCGAGCAGTACTTC. Protein sequence: CASSFSGGGSEQYF.

The rearrangement links TRBV4-2 to TRBJ1-1; 7 bases are a match to TRBD1. The CDR3 sequence is 16 residues long. Per the germline V gene, CDR1 is LGHNA and CDR2 is YNFKEQ. Germline trimming cut 2 bases from V and 0 bases from J; bases unmatched to any gene: 6. This chain's CDR3 is CASSQIRTGMNTEAFF. CDR3 DNA sequence: TGTGCCAGCAGCCAAATAAGGACAGGTATGAACACTGAAGCTTTCTTT.

The chain is built from TRBV5-4 and TRBJ2-3, with 7 bases identical to TRBD1. Germline V gene data show CDR1 as SGHNT and CDR2 as YYREEE (reference sequence). Unmatched junction bases numbered 3, after V lost 1 base and J lost 4 bases. This CDR3 region has 14 residues. The CDR3 coding sequence is TGTGCCAGCAGCTTGTATCAGGGGGCAGATACGCAGTATTTT. It is translated as CASSLYQGADTQYF.

This chain uses TRBV2 with TRBJ2-6, with D possibly matching TRBD1 (5 bases). V was trimmed by 8 bases and J by 4 bases, leaving 6 bases between them. Germline V gives CDR1 SNHLY, CDR2 FYNNEI. The CDR3 covers 12 residues. The CDR3 nucleotides read TGTGCCAGCCGACAGGGGGCCAACGTCCTGACTTTC. Protein sequence: CASRQGANVLTF. The full variable domain, completed using reference TRBV2 and TRBJ2-6, is EPEVTQTPSHQVTQMGQEVILRCVPISNHLYFYWYRQILGQKVEFLVSFYNNEISEKSEIFDDQFSVERPDGSNFTLKIRSTKLEDSAMYFCASRQGANVLTFGAGSRLTVL.

The chain joins TRBV27 to TRBJ2-5, with a weak D call TRBD2 (5 bases). Trimming cost V 4 bases and J 1 base, with 10 bases left between them. CDR3 length equals 14 residues. The V gene's germline CDR1 is MNHEY and CDR2 SMNVEV (reference sequence). This CDR3 is CASSWQDSQETQYF. Written as DNA, the CDR3 is TGTGCCAGCAGTTGGCAGGACTCCCAAGAGACCCAGTACTTC.

This clone was seen just once. The chain uses TRBV5-1 and TRBJ2-5, with 8 bases that match TRBD1. TRBJ2-7 explains the end of the DNA better; the J call may be wrong. Germline lookup yields CDR1 SGHRS and CDR2 YFSETQ. The CDR3 covers 15 residues. DNA of the CDR3: TGCGCCAGCAGCTTGATAGGGACAGGTCGCGACGAGCAGTACTTC. This translates into CASSLIGTGRDEQYF.

CDR3 sequence: CASSLGGLAYEQYF. DNA of the CDR3: TGTGCCAGCAGCTTAGGAGGTCTAGCTTACGAGCAGTACTTC. The chain couples TRBV7-9 to TRBJ2-7, with D perhaps TRBD2 (5 bases). V was shortened by 1 base and J by 4 bases, with 11 bases between the two germline ends. Per germline, CDR1 SEHNR and CDR2 FQNEAQ (reference sequence). The CDR3 contains 14 residues.

This chain links TRBV30 with TRBJ2-7, with unresolved D. The CDR3 sequence is 16 residues long. V dropped 2 bases and J dropped 3 bases, with 20 bases sitting between them. Germline assignment: CDR1 GTSNPN and CDR2 SVGIG (reference sequence). CDR3 region: CAWSSETAGLGYEQYF. Here the CDR3 DNA reads TGTGCCTGGAGTTCGGAAACAGCAGGTTTAGGCTACGAGCAGTACTTC.

For this clone: The junction shows a germline mismatch at one end, possibly a read error. The chain has TRBV5-1 and TRBJ1-5; D might be TRBD1 (6 bases). CDR3 length equals 13 residues. CDR1 and CDR2 from the germline V gene are SGHRS and YFSETQ. The CDR3: CAGSPDRDQPQHF. The CDR3 nucleotides read TGCGCCGGCAGCCCGGACAGAGATCAGCCCCAGCATTTT.

The V call is TRBV7-3, the J call TRBJ1-1, with D possibly matching TRBD1 (5 bases). The CDR3 consists of 14 residues. Per germline, CDR1 SGHTA and CDR2 FQGTGA. The V end was cut by 1 base, the J end by 5 bases, with 11 bases between. The CDR3 loop is CASSLRAGITEAFF. In DNA, the CDR3 is TGTGCCAGCAGCTTAAGGGCAGGGATTACTGAAGCTTTCTTT.

The chain combines TRBV19 with TRBJ1-5; the D gene is possibly TRBD1 (6 bases). V dropped 7 bases and J dropped 3 bases, with 10 bases sitting between them. CDR3 length equals 13 residues. Germline-derived CDR1 and CDR2 are LNHDA and SQIVND (reference sequence). The CDR3 DNA is TGTGCCAGTACCGGACAGACCAATCAGCCCCAGCATTTT. It yields the protein CASTGQTNQPQHF.

The chain recombines TRBV6-1 with TRBJ1-5; unclear D gene. Germline CDR1 reads MNHNS; CDR2 reads SASEGT. The CDR3 loop spans 15 amino acids. V dropped 9 bases and J dropped 2 bases, with 17 bases sitting between them. The CDR3 protein is CASVVWEGGNQPQHF. For the CDR3, the DNA is TGTGCCAGTGTGGTTTGGGAGGGTGGCAATCAGCCCCAGCATTTT.

The chain has TRBV7-8 and TRBJ2-7; the D gene is possibly TRBD1 (5 bases). Trimming removed 4 bases from V and 0 bases from J, with 10 bases in between. The CDR3 extends over 14 amino acids. The germline CDR1 and CDR2 sequences are SGHVS and FQNEAQ. CDR3 DNA sequence: TGTGCCAGCAGCTGGGGCCCTAGCTCCTACGAGCAGTACTTC. Translated: CASSWGPSSYEQYF.

The V call is TRBV6-6, the J call TRBJ2-5, with 11 bases that match TRBD2. This CDR3 is 16 amino acids long. Per the germline V gene, CDR1 is MNHNY and CDR2 is SVGAGI (reference sequence). Germline trimming cut 2 bases from V and 9 bases from J; bases unmatched to any gene: 11. Written as DNA, the CDR3 is TGTGCCAGCAGTTACCGGGCTAGCGGGGGGTCTTTCGCCCAGTACTTC. This translates into CASSYRASGGSFAQYF.

The chain combines TRBV28 with TRBJ1-1; the match to TRBD1 covers 12 bases. The V gene's germline CDR1 is MDHEN and CDR2 SYDVKM. This CDR3 has 13 residues. Trimming cost V 4 bases and J 11 bases; bases outside gene matches: 5. Here the CDR3 reads CASSSGQGAVAFF. The CDR3 region has the DNA TGTGCCAGCAGTTCGGGACAGGGGGCTGTCGCTTTCTTT. Full variable domain (missing parts from reference TRBV28 and TRBJ1-1): DVKVTQSSRYLVKRTGEKVFLECVQDMDHENMFWYRQDPGLGLRLIYFSYDVKMKEKGDIPEGYSVSREKKERFSLILESASTNQTSMYLCASSSGQGAVAFFGQGTRLTVV.

In DNA form, the CDR3 reads TGTGCCAGCAGCGTAGAAGAGAGGGGGAGTACCTATGGCTACACCTTC. Translating it yields CASSVEERGSTYGYTF. The rearrangement links TRBV9 to TRBJ1-2; maybe TRBD1 (6 bases). The CDR3 runs to 16 residues. CDR1 and CDR2 (germline): SGDLS, YYNGEE. The ends were cut back, 0 bases at V and 4 bases at J, with 16 bases in the middle.